This T cell receptor beta chain appears in the sequencing data of a study of blood T cell repertoires in COVID-19. Whole-study context: Samples came from the United States, Italy and Spain, spanning acute and convalescent COVID-19. T cells, B-cell-depleted T cells, or PBMCs supplied cDNA or gDNA.

In the authors' methods: Reference gene primer amplification gave estimated nucleated cell counts. Sequenced by immunoSEQ multiplex PCR; TCRdb stores in-frame clones only, minus some. The V and J calls and clone size are taken from that table; D and trimming were inferred from the DNA. Of roughly 150,000 clones detected, around 84% appear once; the ten largest clones hold roughly 9.8%. The CDR3 covers 15 residues. Germline CDR1 reads MDHEN; CDR2 reads SYDVKM. V was pared by 4 bases and J by 5 bases, with 7 bases of the junction left unmatched. This chain connects TRBV28 to TRBJ1-1, with TRBD1 matching 10 bases. The TCR comes from a woman aged 45 to 65 with acute or convalescent COVID-19. Specimen: peripheral blood. CDR3 sequence (DNA): TGTGCCAGCAGTTCAACGGGACAGGGGTTTACTGAAGCTTTCTTT. Amino acid sequence: CASSSTGQGFTEAFF.